This record looks at one TCR beta chain sequence and its context. Its antigen is as yet unknown. CDR3 size: 13 residues. V gave up 4 bases and J gave up 7 bases, with 14 bases separating them. Germline V CDR1 and CDR2: SEHNR, FQNEAQ (reference sequence). This entry belongs to a study of T-cell reconstitution after alpha-beta-depleted transplantation in children. Study-wide points: At around two months after transplant, the alpha-beta T cells were reportedly derived from several hundred expanded clones that came from non-depleted graft cells.

Unique molecular identifiers were incorporated into the prepared TCRbeta library. A single record per CDR3 protein comes from TCRdb applying MiXCR to the PCR reads. The sample consists of under 20,000 distinct CDR3 sequences, about 8% of them appearing once. The V gene is TRBV7-9, the J gene TRBJ2-7; possible D gene TRBD2, 5 bases. The source of this sequence is a boy younger than two who had a stem cell transplant for Wiskott-Aldrich syndrome, so the T cells may come from the graft donor. Sequencing was performed on PBMCs, mostly from graft donor cells, taken 60 days after TCRalphabeta/CD19-depleted stem cell transplant. The CDR3 region is CASSSSGSTEQYF. In nucleotides, the CDR3 is TGTGCCAGCAGCTCCTCGGGGAGTACGGAGCAGTACTTC.